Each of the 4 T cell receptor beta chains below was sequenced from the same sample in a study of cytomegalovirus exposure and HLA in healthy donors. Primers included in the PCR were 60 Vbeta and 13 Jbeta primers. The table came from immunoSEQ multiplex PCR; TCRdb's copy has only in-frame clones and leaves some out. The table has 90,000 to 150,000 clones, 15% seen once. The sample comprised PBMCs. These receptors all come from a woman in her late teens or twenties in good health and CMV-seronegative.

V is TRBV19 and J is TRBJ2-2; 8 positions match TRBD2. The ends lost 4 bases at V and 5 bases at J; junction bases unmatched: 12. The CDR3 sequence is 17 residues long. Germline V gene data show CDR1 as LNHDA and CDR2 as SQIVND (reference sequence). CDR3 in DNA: TGTGCCAGTAGTAGGGCAAAACTAGCGGAAAGGACCGGGGAGCTGTTTTTT. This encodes CASSRAKLAERTGELFF.

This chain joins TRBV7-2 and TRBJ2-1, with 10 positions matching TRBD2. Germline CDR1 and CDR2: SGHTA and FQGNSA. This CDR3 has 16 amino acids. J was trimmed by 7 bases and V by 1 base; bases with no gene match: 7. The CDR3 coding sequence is TGTGCCAGCAGCTTAGAACGGCTAGCGGGAGTAAATGAGCAGTTCTTC. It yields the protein CASSLERLAGVNEQFF.

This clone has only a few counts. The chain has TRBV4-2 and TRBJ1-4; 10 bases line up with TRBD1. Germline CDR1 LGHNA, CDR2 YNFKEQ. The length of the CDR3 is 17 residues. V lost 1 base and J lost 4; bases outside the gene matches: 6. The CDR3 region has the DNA TGTGCCAGCAGCCAAGCTGGGACAGGGGCCTTTAATGAAAAACTGTTTTTT. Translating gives CASSQAGTGAFNEKLFF.

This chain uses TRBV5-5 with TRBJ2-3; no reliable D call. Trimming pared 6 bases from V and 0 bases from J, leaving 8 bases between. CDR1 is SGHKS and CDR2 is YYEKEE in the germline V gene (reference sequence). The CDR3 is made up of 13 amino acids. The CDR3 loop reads CASKITSTDTQYF. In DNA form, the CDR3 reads TGTGCCAGCAAGATTACTAGCACAGATACGCAGTATTTT. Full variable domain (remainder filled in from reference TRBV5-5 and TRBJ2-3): DAGVTQSPTHLIKTRGQQVTLRCSPISGHKSVSWYQQVLGQGPQFIFQYYEKEERGRGNFPDRFSARQFPNYSSELNVNALLLGDSALYLCASKITSTDTQYFGPGTRLTVL.